Listed below are T cell receptor beta chains from one sample, sequenced in a study of blood T cells in healthy people across ages. TCRdb used MiXCR to reprocess the 5' RACE reads, holding one entry per CDR3 protein. The sample includes 550,000 to 600,000 distinct CDR3 sequences, 27% of them seen just once. The sample comprised blood. These TCRs come from an older woman in good health. CDR3s include the opening cysteine and the closing phenylalanine or tryptophan. The D gene is left open where the match is weak. Clone size, where shown, is once, few, many, or a class for clones that have expanded.

size	D	V	J	CDR3	DNA
NA	TRBD2	TRBV4-3	TRBJ2-6	CASSQDLVLASGGSGANVLTF	TGCGCCAGCAGCCAAGATCTGGTTTTGGCTAGCGGGGGCTCTGGGGCCAACGTCCTGACTTTC
NA	NA	TRBV7-8	TRBJ1-1	CASKLTGMNTEAFF	TGTGCCAGCAAGCTTACAGGGATGAACACTGAAGCTTTCTTT
NA	NA	TRBV30	TRBJ2-3	CASISGAGTDTQYF	TGTGCCTCCATTTCAGGGGCAGGCACAGATACGCAGTATTTT
once	NA	TRBV29-1	TRBJ1-2	CRGGGEANYGCTF	NA
few	NA	TRBV19	TRBJ2-3	CASTGIASTDTQYF	TGTGCCAGTACGGGAATAGCTAGCACAGATACACAGTATTTT
NA	NA	TRBV29-1	TRBJ2-5	CSVDLWGTQYF	TGCAGCGTTGATCTATGGGGGACCCAGTACTTC
many	TRBD2	TRBV4-3	TRBJ2-4	CASSQVGAGGGIQYF	TGCGCCAGCAGCCAAGTTGGAGCGGGAGGGGGCATTCAGTACTTC
many	TRBD1	TRBV18	TRBJ1-2	CASSPQGQGLYGYTF	TGTGCCAGCTCACCCCAGGGACAGGGTCTCTATGGCTACACCTTC
few	TRBD1	TRBV28	TRBJ2-4	CASSPGQVYLNQYF	TGTGCCAGCAGTCCGGGACAGGTCTATTTGAACCAGTACTTC
once	NA	TRBV20-1	TRBJ2-7	CSATLREFYEQYF	TGCAGTGCTACCCTCCGAGAATTCTACGAGCAGTACTTC
NA	NA	TRBV20-1	TRBJ1-2	CSASWGADGYTF	TGCAGTGCTAGTTGGGGCGCCGATGGCTACACCTTC
NA	NA	TRBV24-1	TRBJ2-2	CATSRLEGPNTGELFF	TGTGCCACCAGCCGACTAGAGGGGCCGAACACCGGGGAGCTGTTTTTT
few	NA	TRBV7-9	TRBJ2-1	CASSKGGLEQFF	TGTGCCAGCAGCAAAGGGGGACTAGAGCAGTTCTTC
NA	NA	TRBV4-3	TRBJ1-4	CASSQEPPRGLNEKLFF	TGCGCCAGCAGCCAAGAACCCCCCCGGGGCCTGAATGAAAAACTGTTTTTT
few	NA	TRBV4-3	TRBJ1-1	CASSQDKNTEAFF	TGCGCCAGCAGCCAGGACAAGAACACTGAAGCTTTCTTT
NA	TRBD1	TRBV6-5	TRBJ2-5	CASSRRTGQETQYF	TGTGCCAGCAGTCGCAGGACAGGGCAAGAGACCCAGTACTTC
few	NA	TRBV6-2/TRBV6-3	TRBJ2-1	CASRRPRPFGNEQFF	TGTGCCAGCAGGAGACCGAGACCATTCGGCAATGAGCAGTTCTTC
few	NA	TRBV4-2	TRBJ1-1	CASSRGVDTEAFF	TGTGCCAGCAGCCGGGGGGTCGACACTGAAGCTTTCTTT
many	NA	TRBV5-1	TRBJ2-1	CASSPQGSYNEQFF	TGCGCCAGCAGCCCACAGGGATCCTACAATGAGCAGTTCTTC
NA	NA	TRBV7-9	TRBJ2-1	CASSLGPTQEQFF	TGTGCCAGCAGCTTAGGCCCAACCCAGGAGCAGTTCTTC
NA	TRBD1	TRBV6-6	TRBJ1-4	CATLGTGTDEKLFF	TGTGCCACCCTTGGGACAGGTACTGATGAAAAACTGTTTTTT
NA	NA	TRBV7-2	TRBJ2-7	CASSTTGAEQYF	TGTGCCAGCAGCACTACAGGAGCCGAGCAGTACTTC
few	NA	TRBV29-1	TRBJ1-3	CSVLENSGNTIYF	TGCAGCGTTCTTGAGAACTCTGGAAACACCATATATTTT
NA	TRBD1	TRBV10-3	TRBJ1-1	CAISEVTGVTEAFF	TGTGCCATCAGTGAGGTTACAGGGGTCACTGAAGCTTTCTTT
NA	NA	TRBV5-1	TRBJ1-1	CASSPGQRDNTEAFF	TGCGCCAGCAGCCCAGGACAGAGGGATAACACTGAAGCTTTCTTT
few	NA	TRBV3-1	TRBJ2-2	CASSPRVESTGELFF	TGTGCCAGCAGCCCCCGGGTCGAGAGTACCGGGGAGCTGTTTTTT
few	TRBD2	TRBV5-1	TRBJ2-3	CASSLGRGTITDTQYF	TGCGCCAGCAGCTTGGGGCGGGGGACCATCACTGATACGCAGTATTTT
NA	NA	TRBV4-3	TRBJ2-3	CASSQEGRGPDTQYF	TGCGCCAGCAGCCAAGAGGGGCGGGGTCCAGATACGCAGTATTTT
NA	NA	TRBV7-9	TRBJ1-3	CASSLGQTYSRNTIYF	TGTGCCAGCAGCTTAGGCCAGACTTACTCTAGAAACACCATATATTTT
NA	TRBD2	TRBV7-2	TRBJ2-3	CASSLLAGGVTDTQYF	TGTGCCAGCAGCTTATTAGCGGGGGGGGTCACAGATACGCAGTATTTT
few	NA	TRBV14	TRBJ2-1	CASSQILTEQFF	TGTGCCAGCAGCCAGATATTAACTGAGCAGTTCTTC
few	NA	TRBV29-1	TRBJ2-5	CSVGLTVTRETQYF	TGCAGCGTTGGGCTCACAGTTACCCGTGAGACCCAGTACTTC
NA	NA	TRBV29-1	TRBJ1-2	CSVEDRDGYGYTF	TGCAGCGTTGAAGACAGGGATGGTTATGGCTACACCTTC
once	TRBD1	TRBV5-6	TRBJ2-7	CASSLRGGGEQYF	TGTGCCAGCAGCTTACGAGGGGGCGGCGAGCAGTACTTC
NA	NA	TRBV27	TRBJ1-5	CASSLRTPSNQPQHF	TGTGCCAGCAGCCTTAGGACACCGAGCAATCAGCCCCAGCATTTT
NA	TRBD1	TRBV6-6	TRBJ1-1	CASSYSRQGRNTEAFF	TGTGCCAGCAGTTACTCCCGACAGGGGCGCAATACTGAAGCTTTCTTT
many	NA	TRBV5-1	TRBJ1-2	CASSLGRNQVYGYTF	TGCGCCAGCAGCTTGGGGCGGAACCAAGTTTATGGCTACACCTTC
NA	NA	TRBV5-4	TRBJ2-6	CASSYRTATSSGANVLTF	TGTGCCAGCAGCTACAGGACAGCCACGAGCTCTGGGGCCAACGTCCTGACTTTC
NA	TRBD1	TRBV12-3/TRBV12-4	TRBJ1-6	CASSQHRGRDYNSPLHF	TGTGCCAGCAGCCAGCACAGGGGGCGAGATTATAATTCACCCCTCCACTTT